The entry below describes one TCR beta chain. Its antigen is as yet unknown. The germline V gene has CDR1 SGHVS and CDR2 FQNEAQ. Trimming removed 11 bases from V and 4 bases from J; junction bases left unmatched: 15. The CDR3 covers 16 residues. The entry originates in a study of T cells in Graves' hyperthyroidism and ophthalmopathy. Authors of the study amplified TCR beta CDR3 regions from RNA transcripts. During a first-round RT-PCR of the TCR CDR3, the HTBI primer set was used. Via MiXCR, TCRdb re-called the multiplex PCR reads, giving one row per CDR3 protein. In the table there are fewer than 750,000 distinct CDR3 sequences, 46% of which are singletons. Those with hyperthyroidism were 18 to 65 years old, newly diagnosed, and ill for under 2 months. Criteria for exclusion of patients were uncontrolled infection, other autoimmune disease, pregnancy or lactation. Together with thyroid ultrasound, orbital computed tomography, serum thyroxine and TRAb, clinical symptoms were used for diagnoses.

Study conclusions and caveats: Blood also showed most of the thyroid clonotypes that were expanded above 0.001.

The material sequenced was peripheral blood or thyroid tissue (not recorded which). The TCR sequence derives from a woman under 30 with Graves' hyperthyroidism. The rearrangement uses TRBV7-8 and TRBJ2-2; 8 nucleotides line up with TRBD2. The CDR3 DNA reads as TGTGCCTGGACCCTCCCGGGGGGGGGTAGCACCGGGGAGCTGTTTTTT. Protein product: CAWTLPGGGSTGELFF. Together with reference TRBV7-8 and TRBJ2-2, the CDR3 gives the full variable domain: GAGVSQSPRYKVAKRGQDVALRCDPISGHVSLFWYQQALGQGPEFLTYFQNEAQLDKSGLPSDRFFAERPEGSVSTLKIQRTQQEDSAVYLCAWTLPGGGSTGELFFGEGSRLTVL.